Each of the 28 T cell receptor beta chains below was sequenced from the same sample in a study of shared clonotypes between healthy human individuals. Method: immunoSEQ multiplex PCR; TCRdb's copy keeps in-frame clones and lacks some. This sample carries 2 million to 2.5 million clones, 95% of them seen once, and the ten largest clones take 0.13%. Sequenced: naive CD4+ T cells sorted from blood. The subset: CD45RA+ positively selected. These TCRs come from a man aged 18 to 30 in good health.

The genes are TRBV20-1 and TRBJ2-7; D ambiguous. CDR1 is DFQATT, CDR2 SNEGSKA, per germline (reference sequence). Trimming cost V 2 bases and J 5 bases, with 7 bases left between them. This CDR3 is built from 11 residues. The CDR3 sequence is CSARISHEQYF. The CDR3, as DNA: TGCAGTGCTAGAATTAGCCACGAGCAGTACTTC.

The chain couples TRBV28 to TRBJ2-7; 8 bases map to TRBD1. The trim removed 5 bases at V and 4 bases at J, leaving 7 bases unmatched. The CDR3 totals 14 residues. The germline V gene has CDR1 MDHEN and CDR2 SYDVKM. The CDR3 DNA reads TGTGCCAGCAGTAACTTCAGGGGGCAGTACGAGCAGTACTTC. Residues: CASSNFRGQYEQYF.

This chain links TRBV18 with TRBJ1-1, with 7 bases lining up with TRBD1. Per the germline V gene, CDR1 is KGHSH and CDR2 is LQKENI. Unmatched junction bases numbered 4, after V lost 4 bases and J lost 5 bases. This CDR3 contains 13 residues. CDR3 sequence (DNA): TGTGCCAGCTCACAATCAGGGGGGACTGAAGCTTTCTTT. Residues: CASSQSGGTEAFF.

This clone came up a few times. The same CDR3 arises from other DNA sequences in this sample as well. The V call is TRBV2, the J call TRBJ2-7; D unclear. Germline V gene sequence: CDR1 SNHLY, CDR2 FYNNEI. Trimming took 8 bases from V and 1 from J, leaving 6 bases between them. The CDR3 has 11 residues. CDR3 sequence (DNA): TGTGCCAGCCGACTGTCCTACGAGCAGTACTTC. As protein: CASRLSYEQYF.

The chain uses TRBV2 and TRBJ1-2; D unresolved. This CDR3 has 11 residues. Germline loops: CDR1 SNHLY, CDR2 FYNNEI. Trimming shortened V by 7 bases and J by 8 bases, and 11 bases separated the two germline ends. The CDR3 is CASTLNDGYTF. DNA of the CDR3: TGTGCCAGCACTCTCAATGACGGCTACACCTTC.

The chain has TRBV7-9 and TRBJ2-1; D possibly corresponds to TRBD1 (7 bases). Germline assignment: CDR1 SEHNR and CDR2 FQNEAQ (reference sequence). The V end was cut by 2 bases, the J end by 7 bases, with 15 bases between. The CDR3 loop spans 15 amino acids. The CDR3 protein is CASSLRRGRENEQFF. The CDR3, as DNA: TGTGCCAGCAGCTTAAGGAGGGGGCGCGAGAATGAGCAGTTCTTC.

CDR3 in DNA: TGTGCCAGCAGCTTGGCGGAGGCAGATACGCAGTATTTT. Protein sequence: CASSLAEADTQYF. The V and J genes are TRBV7-2 and TRBJ2-3; D is perhaps TRBD2 (5 bases). Germline V lookup: CDR1 SGHTA, CDR2 FQGNSA. The CDR3 covers 13 residues. Trimming took 3 bases from V and 4 from J, leaving 8 bases between them.

V gene TRBV25-1 combines with J gene TRBJ2-3, with D uncertain. Germline CDR1 is MGHDK and CDR2 is SYGVNS. This CDR3 is built from 12 residues. The CDR3 loop is CPPASATDTQYF. The CDR3 DNA follows: TGTCCACCGGCGTCAGCCACAGATACGCAGTATTTT.

This chain joins TRBV7-9 and TRBJ1-4; D gene uncertain. This CDR3 region has 13 residues. V lost 1 base and J 3 bases, leaving 3 bases between the germline ends. Germline V gene lookup returns CDR1 SEHNR and CDR2 FQNEAQ (reference sequence). The CDR3 DNA reads as TGTGCCAGCAGCTTAGACGCTAATGAAAAACTGTTTTTT. Its translation: CASSLDANEKLFF.

V and J are TRBV7-9 and TRBJ2-5, with 14 bases lining up with TRBD2. Germline V lookup: CDR1 SEHNR, CDR2 FQNEAQ (reference sequence). Trimming cost V 4 bases and J 7 bases; bases outside gene matches: 5. This CDR3 is 15 amino acids long. The CDR3 reads CASSWGLAGVPTQYF. In DNA, the CDR3 is TGTGCCAGCAGCTGGGGACTAGCGGGAGTACCGACCCAGTACTTC.

This sequence joins TRBV30 and TRBJ2-2; D might be TRBD1 or TRBD2, each matching 6 bases. Germline V lookup: CDR1 GTSNPN, CDR2 SVGIG (reference sequence). This CDR3 is 14 amino acids long. V shed 2 bases and J shed 7 bases, with 14 bases lying between them. The CDR3 nucleotides read TGTGCCTGGAGTCTAAGGGGGGTTTTCGGGGAGCTGTTTTTT. It translates to CAWSLRGVFGELFF.

This rearrangement joins TRBV16 to TRBJ2-1; D remains ambiguous. CDR1 is KGHSY and CDR2 is FQNENV in the germline V gene. The V gene lost 0 bases and the J gene lost 6 bases, with 6 bases spanning the gap. The CDR3 has 13 residues. This CDR3 reads CASSQSAVNEQFF. CDR3 bases: TGTGCCAGCAGCCAATCGGCAGTCAATGAGCAGTTCTTC. Full variable domain (rest looked up from reference TRBV16 and TRBJ2-1): GEEVAQTPKHLVRGEGQKAKLYCAPIKGHSYVFWYQQVLKNEFKFLISFQNENVFDETGMPKERFSAKCLPNSPCSLEIQATKLEDSAVYFCASSQSAVNEQFFGPGTRLTVL.

The rearrangement joins TRBV25-1 to TRBJ2-1, with 8 bases that match TRBD2. The CDR3 loop spans 18 amino acids. Germline CDR1 MGHDK, CDR2 SYGVNS. The CDR3, as DNA: TGTGTAGGTAGGCAGGGCGCCTGGAATCGGGAGGGCCGTGATGAGCAGTTCTTC. The encoded protein is CVGRQGAWNREGRDEQFF.

The CDR3 spells CAIYSNQPQHF. CDR3 sequence (DNA): TGTGCCATCTATAGCAATCAGCCCCAGCATTTT. This chain joins TRBV27 and TRBJ1-5; D unclear. This CDR3 comprises 11 residues. Trimming took off 10 bases at V and 0 bases at J, with 4 bases between the two ends. Germline V gene data show CDR1 as MNHEY and CDR2 as SMNVEV (reference sequence).

The chain employs TRBV6-1 and TRBJ1-5; no clear D. V was cut by 1 base and J by 7 bases, with 8 bases left in between. Looked up from germline, CDR1 is MNHNS and CDR2 is SASEGT. This CDR3 comprises 13 residues. The CDR3 nucleotides are TGTGCCAGCAGTGAAGAATATCGCCAGCCCCAGCATTTT. Encoded protein: CASSEEYRQPQHF.

The chain uses TRBV18 and TRBJ2-7; D is possibly TRBD2 (6 bases). Per germline, CDR1 KGHSH and CDR2 LQKENI. This CDR3 has 15 amino acids. With 5 bases removed from V and 3 bases from J, the gap between germline ends came to 17 bases. The CDR3 loop reads CASSRGVMEGYEQYF. CDR3 nucleotides: TGTGCCAGCTCAAGAGGGGTAATGGAGGGCTACGAGCAGTACTTC. Combining the CDR3 with reference TRBV18 and TRBJ2-7 gives the whole variable domain NAGVMQNPRHLVRRRGQEARLRCSPMKGHSHVYWYRQLPEEGLKFMVYLQKENIIDESGMPKERFSAEFPKEGPSILRIQQVVRGDSAAYFCASSRGVMEGYEQYFGPGTRLTVT.

The rearrangement links TRBV7-6 to TRBJ2-7; no clear D. This CDR3 has 13 residues. Germline V lookup: CDR1 SGHVS, CDR2 FNYEAQ. Trimming took 2 bases from V and 3 from J, leaving 8 bases between them. This CDR3 is CASSLLGGYEQYF. CDR3 DNA: TGTGCCAGCAGCTTACTGGGCGGCTACGAGCAGTACTTC.

V usage is TRBV27 and J usage is TRBJ2-1, with a weak D call TRBD1 (6 bases). Germline assignment: CDR1 MNHEY and CDR2 SMNVEV (reference sequence). The length of the CDR3 is 16 residues. V lost 4 bases to trimming and J lost 5 bases, with 18 bases between them. The CDR3 reads CASSSRQAELHNEQFF. CDR3 bases: TGTGCCAGCAGTTCGAGACAGGCCGAACTACACAATGAGCAGTTCTTC.

The rearrangement joins TRBV29-1 to TRBJ2-3, with D perhaps matching TRBD1 (5 bases). The germline V and J ends were trimmed by 3 bases and 5 bases, with 9 bases remaining between them. The germline V gene has CDR1 SQVTM and CDR2 ANQGSEA. The CDR3 covers 12 residues. DNA of the CDR3: TGCAGCGTTGACGCAGGGAAAGATACGCAGTATTTT. It codes for CSVDAGKDTQYF.

This rearrangement joins TRBV7-9 to TRBJ1-3; unclear D gene. Germline V CDR1 and CDR2: SEHNR, FQNEAQ (reference sequence). Trimming took 5 bases from V and 4 from J, leaving 12 bases between them. CDR3 length: 14 amino acids. As DNA, the CDR3 is TGTGCCAGCAGCCAAGCCGAGTCCGGAAACACCATATATTTT. This sequence encodes CASSQAESGNTIYF.

The chain is built from TRBV25-1 and TRBJ1-6; 7 bases line up with TRBD1. The CDR3 length is 17 residues. CDR1 is MGHDK, CDR2 SYGVNS, per germline. Losses at the gene ends were 4 bases for V and 7 bases for J; bases not matched to a gene: 13. The DNA of the CDR3 is TGTGCCAGCAGTGTAGGCTACCATCAGGGGGGGAATTCACCCCTCCACTTT. It is translated as CASSVGYHQGGNSPLHF.

For this clone: The sample carries other DNA sequences with the same CDR3. This sequence joins TRBV9 and TRBJ2-5; weak D call: TRBD1 (5 bases). The V and J ends lost 0 bases and 5 bases respectively, with 5 bases between them. This CDR3 is built from 12 residues. The germline gives CDR1 SGDLS, CDR2 YYNGEE. The CDR3 region has the DNA TGTGCCAGCAGCGTAGCAGGGGAGACCCAGTACTTC. Encoded protein: CASSVAGETQYF.

V and J are TRBV7-2 and TRBJ2-7; TRBD1 is a possible D gene (6 bases). This CDR3 is built from 11 residues. CDR1 and CDR2 from the germline V gene are SGHTA and FQGNSA. V dropped 8 bases and J dropped 12 bases, with 17 bases sitting between them. CDR3 sequence (DNA): TGTGCCAGCGCGAATACAGGGATATGGTACTTC. This translates into CASANTGIWYF.

The chain uses TRBV2 and TRBJ1-1; 9 bases agree with TRBD1. The CDR3 extends over 15 amino acids. V shed 4 bases and J 1 base; nucleotides not matched to a gene: 4. Germline V gene lookup returns CDR1 SNHLY and CDR2 FYNNEI. The DNA of the CDR3 is TGTGCCAGCAGTGGAGGACAGGGGAAGAACACTGAAGCTTTCTTT. Amino acids: CASSGGQGKNTEAFF.

The V call is TRBV5-1, the J call TRBJ1-1, with D perhaps matching TRBD1 (5 bases). Deletions cut 0 bases from V and 6 bases from J, with 15 bases between. This CDR3 is 15 amino acids long. Germline V gives CDR1 SGHRS, CDR2 YFSETQ. The CDR3 region has the DNA TGCGCCAGCAGCTTGGCAGGGTCGGTATCGGCTGAAGCTTTCTTT. Protein: CASSLAGSVSAEAFF.

This sequence joins TRBV5-6 and TRBJ2-5, with D tentatively TRBD1 (6 bases). The germline V and J ends were trimmed by 4 bases and 2 bases, with 21 bases remaining between them. The germline CDR1 and CDR2 sequences are SGHDT and YYEEEE. This CDR3 is built from 17 residues. The CDR3 sequence: CASSTVGGSRAQETQYF. The CDR3 DNA sequence: TGTGCCAGCAGCACCGTAGGGGGTTCGAGGGCTCAAGAGACCCAGTACTTC.

Comment on this clone: The identical CDR3 is also encoded by other nucleotide sequences in the sample. The chain links TRBV12-5 to TRBJ2-7; the D is unclear. Per germline, CDR1 LGHNT and CDR2 FRNRAP. The CDR3 runs 11 residues. The V end was cut by 5 bases, the J end by 2 bases, with 4 bases between. CDR3 sequence (DNA): TGTGCTAGTGGTCTTGCCTACGAGCAGTACTTC. This translates into CASGLAYEQYF.

The genes are TRBV27 and TRBJ2-3, with D hard to call. Trimming left V 5 bases short and J 2 bases short, with 11 bases between. The CDR3 length is 14 residues. The V gene's germline CDR1 is MNHEY and CDR2 SMNVEV (reference sequence). The CDR3 DNA reads as TGTGCCAGCAGTCCAAGGACCCACACAGATACGCAGTATTTT. This gives the protein CASSPRTHTDTQYF.